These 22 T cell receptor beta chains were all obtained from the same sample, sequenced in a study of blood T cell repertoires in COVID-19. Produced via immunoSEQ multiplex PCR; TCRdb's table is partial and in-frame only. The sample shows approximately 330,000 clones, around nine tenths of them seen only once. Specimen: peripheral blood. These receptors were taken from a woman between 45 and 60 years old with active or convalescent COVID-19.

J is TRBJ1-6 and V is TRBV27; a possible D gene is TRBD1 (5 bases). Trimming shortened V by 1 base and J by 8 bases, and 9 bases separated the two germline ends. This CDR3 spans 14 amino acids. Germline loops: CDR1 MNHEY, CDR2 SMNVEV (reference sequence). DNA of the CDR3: TGTGCCAGCAGTTTATTGGGCAGGGATTCACCCCTCCACTTT. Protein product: CASSLLGRDSPLHF.

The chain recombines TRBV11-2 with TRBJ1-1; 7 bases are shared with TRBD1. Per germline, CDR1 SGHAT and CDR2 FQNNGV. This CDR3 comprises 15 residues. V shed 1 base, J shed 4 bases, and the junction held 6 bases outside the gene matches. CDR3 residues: CASSLGGQLGTEAFF. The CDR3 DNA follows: TGTGCCAGCAGCTTAGGGGGACAGTTAGGCACTGAAGCTTTCTTT.

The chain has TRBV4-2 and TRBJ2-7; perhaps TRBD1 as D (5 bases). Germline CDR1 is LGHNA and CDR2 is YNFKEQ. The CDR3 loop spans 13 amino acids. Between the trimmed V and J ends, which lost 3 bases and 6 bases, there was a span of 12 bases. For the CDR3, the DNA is TGTGCCAGCAGCCAGTTAAGGGGTTCCGAGCAGTACTTC. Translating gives CASSQLRGSEQYF.

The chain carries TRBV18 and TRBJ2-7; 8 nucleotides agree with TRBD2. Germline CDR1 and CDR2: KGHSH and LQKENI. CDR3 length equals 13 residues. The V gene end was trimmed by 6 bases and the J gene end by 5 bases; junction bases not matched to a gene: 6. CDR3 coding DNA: TGTGCCAGCTCCCGGACTAGCCCCAACGAGCAGTACTTC. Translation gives CASSRTSPNEQYF.

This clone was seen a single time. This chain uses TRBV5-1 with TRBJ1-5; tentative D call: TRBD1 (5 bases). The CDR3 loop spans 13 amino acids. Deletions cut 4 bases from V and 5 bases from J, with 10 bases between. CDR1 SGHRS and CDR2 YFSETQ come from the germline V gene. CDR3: CASSPGRDQPQHF. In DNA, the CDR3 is TGCGCCAGCAGCCCAGGGAGGGATCAGCCCCAGCATTTT.

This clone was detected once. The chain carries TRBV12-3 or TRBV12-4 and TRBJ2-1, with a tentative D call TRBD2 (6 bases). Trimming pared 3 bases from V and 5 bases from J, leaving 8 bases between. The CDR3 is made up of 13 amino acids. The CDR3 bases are TGTGCCAGCAGTTTTGGACTACACAATGAGCAGTTCTTC. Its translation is CASSFGLHNEQFF.

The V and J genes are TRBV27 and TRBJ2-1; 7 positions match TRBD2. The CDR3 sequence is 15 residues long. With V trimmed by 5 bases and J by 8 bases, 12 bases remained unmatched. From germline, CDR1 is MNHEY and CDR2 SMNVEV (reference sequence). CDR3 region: CASSPSNWAGDEQFF. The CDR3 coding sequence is TGTGCCAGCAGTCCATCCAATTGGGCGGGGGATGAGCAGTTCTTC.

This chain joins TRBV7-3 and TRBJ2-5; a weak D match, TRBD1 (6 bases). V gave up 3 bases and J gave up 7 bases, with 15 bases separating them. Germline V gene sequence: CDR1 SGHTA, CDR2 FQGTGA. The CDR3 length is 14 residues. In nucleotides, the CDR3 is TGTGCCAGCAGCTTGGGCCCAGGGGTGGGGACCCAGTACTTC. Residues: CASSLGPGVGTQYF.

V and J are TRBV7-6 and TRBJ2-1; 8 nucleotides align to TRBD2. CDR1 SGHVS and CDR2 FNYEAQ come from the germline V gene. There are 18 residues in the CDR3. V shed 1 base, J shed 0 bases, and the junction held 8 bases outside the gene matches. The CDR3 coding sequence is TGTGCCAGCAGCTTAGTTCCTCCAGCGGGGGCCTCCTACAATGAGCAGTTCTTC. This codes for CASSLVPPAGASYNEQFF.

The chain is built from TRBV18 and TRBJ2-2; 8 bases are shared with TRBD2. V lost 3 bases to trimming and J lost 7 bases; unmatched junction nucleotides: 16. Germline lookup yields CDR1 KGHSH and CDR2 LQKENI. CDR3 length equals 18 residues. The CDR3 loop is CASSPSLGSGIDGGELFF. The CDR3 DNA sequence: TGTGCCAGCTCACCCAGCCTAGGTAGCGGGATCGATGGCGGGGAGCTGTTTTTT.

CDR3: CASNGGNTDTQYF. The CDR3 nucleotides read TGTGCCAGCAACGGGGGAAACACAGATACGCAGTATTTT. The rearrangement joins TRBV9 to TRBJ2-3; D is possibly TRBD2 (6 bases). This CDR3 spans 13 amino acids. Germline assignment: CDR1 SGDLS and CDR2 YYNGEE. Between the trimmed V and J ends, which lost 6 bases and 2 bases, there was a span of 10 bases.

The CDR3 loop is CASSYPGQLNTEAFF. CDR3 bases: TGTGCCAGCAGTTACCCGGGACAGCTAAACACTGAAGCTTTCTTT. The rearrangement uses TRBV6-6 and TRBJ1-1; 7 nucleotides agree with TRBD1. Germline CDR1 MNHNY, CDR2 SVGAGI (reference sequence). With V trimmed by 2 bases and J by 2 bases, 5 bases remained unmatched. There are 15 residues in the CDR3.

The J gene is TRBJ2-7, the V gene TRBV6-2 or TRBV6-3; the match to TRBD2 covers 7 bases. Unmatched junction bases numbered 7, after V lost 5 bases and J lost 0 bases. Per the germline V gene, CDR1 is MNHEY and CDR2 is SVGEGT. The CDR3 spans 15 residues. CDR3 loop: CASSDWASGSYEQYF. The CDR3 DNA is TGTGCCAGCAGTGACTGGGCTAGCGGCTCCTACGAGCAGTACTTC.

CDR3 bases: TGTGCCAGCAGTCAAAGACTAGCGGGTACGTACGAGCAGTACTTC. It translates to CASSQRLAGTYEQYF. The chain links TRBV6-6 to TRBJ2-7; 10 nucleotides match TRBD2. CDR3 length: 15 residues. The V and J ends lost 5 bases and 4 bases, in that order; junction bases with no gene match: 8. Germline V CDR1 and CDR2: MNHNY, SVGAGI (reference sequence).

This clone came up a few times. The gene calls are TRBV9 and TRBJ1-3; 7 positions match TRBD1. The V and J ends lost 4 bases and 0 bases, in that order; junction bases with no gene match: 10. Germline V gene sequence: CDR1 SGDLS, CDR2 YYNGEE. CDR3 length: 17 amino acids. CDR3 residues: CASSPGTDLFSGNTIYF. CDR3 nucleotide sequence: TGTGCCAGCAGCCCAGGGACAGACCTTTTCTCTGGAAACACCATATATTTT. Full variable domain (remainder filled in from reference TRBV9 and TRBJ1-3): DSGVTQTPKHLITATGQRVTLRCSPRSGDLSVYWYQQSLDQGLQFLIQYYNGEERAKGNILERFSAQQFPDLHSELNLSSLELGDSALYFCASSPGTDLFSGNTIYFGEGSWLTVV.

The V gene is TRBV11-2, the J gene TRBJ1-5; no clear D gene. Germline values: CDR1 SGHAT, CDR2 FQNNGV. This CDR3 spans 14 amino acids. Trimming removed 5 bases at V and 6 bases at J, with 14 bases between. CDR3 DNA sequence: TGTGCCAGCAGCCCCGCCGGGAATCGTCAGCCCCAGCATTTT. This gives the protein CASSPAGNRQPQHF.

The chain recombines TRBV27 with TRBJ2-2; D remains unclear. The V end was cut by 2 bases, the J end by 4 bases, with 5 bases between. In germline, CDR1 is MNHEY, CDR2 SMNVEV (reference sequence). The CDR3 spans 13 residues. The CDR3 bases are TGTGCCAGCAGTTTAGCAGTCACCGGGGAGCTGTTTTTT. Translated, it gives CASSLAVTGELFF.

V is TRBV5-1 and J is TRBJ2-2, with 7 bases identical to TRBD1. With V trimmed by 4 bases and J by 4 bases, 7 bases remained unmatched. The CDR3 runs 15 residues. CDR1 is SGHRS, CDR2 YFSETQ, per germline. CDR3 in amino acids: CASSVRTGGTGELFF. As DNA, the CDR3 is TGCGCCAGCAGCGTTAGGACAGGAGGCACCGGGGAGCTGTTTTTT.

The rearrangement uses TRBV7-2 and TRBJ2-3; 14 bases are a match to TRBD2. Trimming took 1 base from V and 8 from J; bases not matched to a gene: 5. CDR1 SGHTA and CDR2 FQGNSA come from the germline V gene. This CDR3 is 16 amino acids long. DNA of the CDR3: TGTGCCAGCAGCTTAGTAGTGACTAGCGGGGGGGGTACGCAGTATTTT. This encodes CASSLVVTSGGGTQYF.

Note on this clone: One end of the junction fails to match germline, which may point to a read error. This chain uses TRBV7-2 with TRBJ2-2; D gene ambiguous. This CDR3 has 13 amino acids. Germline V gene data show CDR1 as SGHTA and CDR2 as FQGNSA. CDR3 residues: CASTLRGSGELFF. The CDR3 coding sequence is TGTGCCAGCACCTTAAGAGGATCCGGGGAGCTGTTTTTT. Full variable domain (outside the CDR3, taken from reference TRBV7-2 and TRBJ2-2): GAGVSQSPSNKVTEKGKDVELRCDPISGHTALYWYRQSLGQGLEFLIYFQGNSAPDKSGLPSDRFSAERTGGSVSTLTIQRTQQEDSAVYLCASTLRGSGELFFGEGSRLTVL.

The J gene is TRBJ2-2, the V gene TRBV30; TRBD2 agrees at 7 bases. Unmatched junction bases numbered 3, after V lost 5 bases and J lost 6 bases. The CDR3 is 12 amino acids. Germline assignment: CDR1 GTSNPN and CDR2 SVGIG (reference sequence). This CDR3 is CAWGLGPGELFF. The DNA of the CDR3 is TGTGCCTGGGGACTAGGTCCCGGGGAGCTGTTTTTT.

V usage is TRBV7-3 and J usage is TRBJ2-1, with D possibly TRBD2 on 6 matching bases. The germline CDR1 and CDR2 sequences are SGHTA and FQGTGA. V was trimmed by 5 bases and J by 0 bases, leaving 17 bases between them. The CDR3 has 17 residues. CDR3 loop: CASSPVAGTRSYNEQFF. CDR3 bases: TGTGCCAGCAGCCCCGTCGCGGGGACTCGCTCCTACAATGAGCAGTTCTTC.